Presented here are 27 T cell receptor beta chains from one specimen sequenced in a study of cytomegalovirus exposure and HLA in healthy donors. Clones were sequenced by immunoSEQ multiplex PCR, and TCRdb holds only the in-frame ones, with some missing. The table has 95,000 to 150,000 clones, approximately 90% seen once. The sequenced material came from PBMCs. These receptors all stem from a woman aged 18-30 years in good health and CMV-seronegative.

V and J are TRBV5-6 and TRBJ2-5; 10 bases agree with TRBD2. V trimming: 0 bases; J trimming: 5 bases; junction bases outside the gene matches: 7. The CDR3 runs 16 residues. From germline, CDR1 is SGHDT and CDR2 YYEEEE. For the CDR3, the DNA is TGTGCCAGCAGCTTGGATCTAGCGGGGGTACATGAGACCCAGTACTTC. Translated, it gives CASSLDLAGVHETQYF.

The chain has TRBV29-1 and TRBJ1-2; tentatively, D is TRBD1 (6 bases). The CDR3 has 12 residues. Germline V gives CDR1 SQVTM, CDR2 ANQGSEA. Deletions cut 4 bases from V and 8 bases from J, with 14 bases between. CDR3 sequence: CSVVGGAQGYTF. The CDR3 DNA sequence: TGCAGCGTTGTTGGGGGGGCGCAGGGCTACACCTTC.

V and J are TRBV5-4 and TRBJ1-1; 9 bases are a match to TRBD1. CDR1 is SGHNT and CDR2 is YYREEE in the germline V gene (reference sequence). The J segment lost 8 bases and the V segment lost 0 bases, leaving 5 bases of the junction unmatched. The CDR3 covers 14 residues. The CDR3 spells CASSLGDRDKEAFF. DNA for the CDR3: TGTGCCAGCAGCTTGGGGGACAGGGATAAAGAAGCTTTCTTT.

This chain joins TRBV30 and TRBJ1-2; tentatively, D is TRBD1 (5 bases). Germline V lookup: CDR1 GTSNPN, CDR2 SVGIG (reference sequence). V was clipped by 0 bases and J by 0 bases, with 8 bases between them. CDR3 length equals 14 residues. DNA for the CDR3: TGTGCCTGGAGTGTTGGGGGGTCTAACTATGGCTACACCTTC. Its translation: CAWSVGGSNYGYTF.

The chain links TRBV10-1 to TRBJ2-7, with TRBD2 as a possible D gene (5 bases). The V gene's germline CDR1 is WNHNN and CDR2 SYGVQD (reference sequence). The CDR3 consists of 11 residues. Trimming pared 3 bases from V and 6 bases from J, leaving 6 bases between. As DNA, the CDR3 is TGCGCCAGCAGTGATCGGGGCGAGCAGTACTTC. Translating gives CASSDRGEQYF.

V usage is TRBV27 and J usage is TRBJ1-2; TRBD1 matches 12 bases. CDR1 is MNHEY and CDR2 is SMNVEV in the germline V gene (reference sequence). Losses at the gene ends were 5 bases for V and 3 bases for J; bases not matched to a gene: 7. The CDR3 consists of 16 residues. CDR3 sequence (DNA): TGTGCCAGCAGTCCCGGGACAGGGGGCATTTACTATGGCTACACCTTC. Translated: CASSPGTGGIYYGYTF.

The chain has TRBV19 and TRBJ1-1, with D maybe TRBD1 (6 bases). From germline, CDR1 is LNHDA and CDR2 SQIVND (reference sequence). CDR3 length: 15 amino acids. V was cut by 4 bases and J by 4 bases, with 16 bases left in between. The CDR3 DNA is TGTGCCAGTAGTACCCACAGGGCCGGGGTCACTGAAGCTTTCTTT. The encoded protein is CASSTHRAGVTEAFF. Supplemented by reference TRBV19 and TRBJ1-1, the full variable domain reads DGGITQSPKYLFRKEGQNVTLSCEQNLNHDAMYWYRQDPGQGLRLIYYSQIVNDFQKGDIAEGYSVSREKKESFPLTVTSAQKNPTAFYLCASSTHRAGVTEAFFGQGTRLTVV.

This chain links TRBV6-6 with TRBJ1-5; D may be TRBD1 (5 bases). Germline V gene lookup returns CDR1 MNHNY and CDR2 SVGAGI (reference sequence). Trimming left V 2 bases short and J 8 bases short, with 7 bases between. The CDR3 extends over 12 amino acids. The CDR3, as DNA: TGTGCCAGCAGTTACCCCAGGGAGCCCCAGCATTTT. This gives the protein CASSYPREPQHF.

CDR3 in DNA: TGTGCCAGCAGTTCCTCAGGGTCGTACCAAGAGACCCAGTACTTC. It yields the protein CASSSSGSYQETQYF. The chain uses TRBV5-6 and TRBJ2-5; D is possibly TRBD1 (5 bases). V lost 5 bases, J lost 0 bases, and 14 bases lay in between. CDR1 is SGHDT and CDR2 is YYEEEE in the germline V gene. This CDR3 spans 15 amino acids. Using reference TRBV5-6 and TRBJ2-5 for the parts outside the CDR3, the full variable domain is DAGVTQSPTHLIKTRGQQVTLRCSPKSGHDTVSWYQQALGQGPQFIFQYYEEEERQRGNFPDRFSGHQFPNYSSELNVNALLLGDSALYLCASSSSGSYQETQYFGPGTRLLVL.

The chain uses TRBV7-9 and TRBJ2-7, with 7 bases identical to TRBD1. This CDR3 has 15 amino acids. Trimming took 7 bases from V and 3 from J; bases not matched to a gene: 12. The germline V gene has CDR1 SEHNR and CDR2 FQNEAQ (reference sequence). The CDR3 region has the DNA TGTGCCAGCATCCTTACAGGGGCACAAAGCTACGAGCAGTACTTC. As protein: CASILTGAQSYEQYF.

This chain links TRBV30 with TRBJ1-3; maybe TRBD1 (6 bases). The CDR3 length is 14 residues. Per germline, CDR1 GTSNPN and CDR2 SVGIG (reference sequence). V was clipped by 4 bases and J by 5 bases, with 15 bases between them. CDR3 in amino acids: CAWTRQANRNTIYF. The CDR3, as DNA: TGTGCCTGGACCCGACAGGCTAACAGAAACACCATATATTTT. Drawing the rest from reference TRBV30 and TRBJ1-3, the complete variable domain is SQTIHQWPATLVQPVGSPLSLECTVEGTSNPNLYWYRQAAGRGLQLLFYSVGIGQISSEVPQNLSASRPQDRQFILSSKKLLLSDSGFYLCAWTRQANRNTIYFGEGSWLTVV.

This clone was found many times. The V and J genes are TRBV19 and TRBJ1-5, with no clear D. Germline V gene lookup returns CDR1 LNHDA and CDR2 SQIVND (reference sequence). The CDR3 consists of 16 residues. Trimming stripped 5 bases from V and 0 bases from J, with 14 bases between. The CDR3 is CASSYGEVNSNQPQHF. The CDR3 coding sequence is TGTGCCAGTAGTTATGGTGAGGTAAATAGCAATCAGCCCCAGCATTTT. The full variable domain, in which reference TRBV19 and TRBJ1-5 provide the parts outside the CDR3, is DGGITQSPKYLFRKEGQNVTLSCEQNLNHDAMYWYRQDPGQGLRLIYYSQIVNDFQKGDIAEGYSVSREKKESFPLTVTSAQKNPTAFYLCASSYGEVNSNQPQHFGDGTRLSIL.

CDR3 sequence (DNA): TGTGCCAGCAGCTTAACCACAGGGGGCCCCGGGGAGCTGTTTTTT. Its translation is CASSLTTGGPGELFF. The rearrangement joins TRBV11-3 to TRBJ2-2; TRBD1 matches at 9 bases. Germline CDR1 is SGHNT and CDR2 is YENEEA. After removal of 2 bases from V and 6 bases from J, the junction contained 4 bases not matched to a gene. The CDR3 is made up of 15 amino acids.

The rearrangement links TRBV5-1 to TRBJ2-7, with TRBD1 as a possible D gene (6 bases). The germline CDR1 and CDR2 sequences are SGHRS and YFSETQ. Trimming shortened V by 1 base and J by 5 bases, and 10 bases separated the two germline ends. CDR3 size: 13 residues. CDR3 coding DNA: TGCGCCAGCAGCTTGACCTCAGGGGACGAGCAGTACTTC. It specifies CASSLTSGDEQYF. The full variable domain, in which reference TRBV5-1 and TRBJ2-7 provide the parts outside the CDR3, is KAGVTQTPRYLIKTRGQQVTLSCSPISGHRSVSWYQQTPGQGLQFLFEYFSETQRNKGNFPGRFSGRQFSNSRSEMNVSTLELGDSALYLCASSLTSGDEQYFGPGTRLTVT.

The chain has TRBV21-1 and TRBJ1-1; the DNA was not used to check the table's D call, TRBD1. TRBV21-1 is listed as a pseudogene. The CDR3 sequence is 15 residues long. The CDR3 bases are TGTGCCAGCAGCGCCGGGACAGGGAAGTGCACTGAAGCTTTCTTT. Translated, it gives CASSAGTGKCTEAFF.

V is TRBV6-4 and J is TRBJ2-7, with D hard to call. Germline V gives CDR1 MRHNA, CDR2 SNTAGT. The CDR3 has 14 residues. V lost 2 bases and J 1 base, leaving 9 bases between the germline ends. CDR3 residues: CASSDEWASYEQYF. As DNA, the CDR3 is TGTGCCAGCAGTGACGAGTGGGCTTCCTACGAGCAGTACTTC.

The rearrangement uses TRBV11-3 and TRBJ2-7; maybe TRBD1 (6 bases). This CDR3 contains 16 residues. Trimming stripped 3 bases from V and 0 bases from J, with 15 bases between. Germline V gene data show CDR1 as SGHNT and CDR2 as YENEEA. Here the CDR3 DNA reads TGTGCCAGCAGCTTCGGACAGCCTATGAGCTCCTACGAGCAGTACTTC. The encoded protein is CASSFGQPMSSYEQYF.

In its sample, this clone was seen once. The chain recombines TRBV5-1 with TRBJ2-1; 11 nucleotides line up with TRBD2. Germline loops: CDR1 SGHRS, CDR2 YFSETQ. V lost 2 bases and J lost 1; bases outside the gene matches: 8. This CDR3 spans 18 amino acids. The CDR3 is CASSLPRLAGLSYNEQFF. The CDR3 bases are TGCGCCAGCAGCTTACCTCGACTAGCGGGACTTTCCTACAATGAGCAGTTCTTC.

The chain links TRBV7-9 to TRBJ2-1; tentative D call: TRBD1 (5 bases). Trimming left V 1 base short and J 6 bases short, with 19 bases between. From germline, CDR1 is SEHNR and CDR2 FQNEAQ (reference sequence). The CDR3 length is 17 residues. This CDR3 is CASSLGVVLIGANEQFF. The CDR3 DNA is TGTGCCAGCAGCTTAGGTGTAGTGCTCATAGGGGCCAATGAGCAGTTCTTC.

The chain is built from TRBV9 and TRBJ1-2, with D perhaps TRBD1 (6 bases). From germline, CDR1 is SGDLS and CDR2 YYNGEE. The CDR3 length is 14 residues. V was shortened by 3 bases and J by 6 bases, with 15 bases between the two germline ends. The CDR3 DNA reads as TGTGCCAGCAGCGCCCAACAGGGTGCGAATGGCTACACCTTC. As protein: CASSAQQGANGYTF.

This clone was picked up one time. The gene calls are TRBV11-2 and TRBJ1-1; possible D gene TRBD1, 5 bases. V dropped 5 bases and J dropped 2 bases, with 12 bases sitting between them. The CDR3 length is 14 residues. Germline V CDR1 and CDR2: SGHAT, FQNNGV. The chain's CDR3 is CASSQAGLNTEAFF. CDR3 nucleotides: TGTGCCAGCAGCCAGGCGGGACTAAACACTGAAGCTTTCTTT.

This rearrangement joins TRBV7-8 to TRBJ1-2; D remains unclear. The germline CDR1 and CDR2 sequences are SGHVS and FQNEAQ. The CDR3 length is 13 residues. Trimming removed 1 base at V and 8 bases at J, with 11 bases between. CDR3 loop: CASSLDRGLGYTF. The CDR3 region has the DNA TGTGCCAGCAGCTTAGATCGAGGGTTGGGCTACACCTTC.

This sequence joins TRBV5-6 and TRBJ2-3, with 9 bases lining up with TRBD1. Germline CDR1 is SGHDT and CDR2 is YYEEEE. The V gene end was trimmed by 4 bases and the J gene end by 3 bases; junction bases not matched to a gene: 9. The CDR3 has 16 amino acids. For the CDR3, the DNA is TGTGCCAGCAGCGAGGCCGGGACAGGGAGAACAGATACGCAGTATTTT. Residues: CASSEAGTGRTDTQYF.

This chain uses TRBV30 with TRBJ2-1, with 9 bases that match TRBD2. The V and J ends lost 0 bases and 3 bases, in that order; junction bases with no gene match: 6. The CDR3 extends over 16 amino acids. Per germline, CDR1 GTSNPN and CDR2 SVGIG (reference sequence). CDR3 amino acids: CAWSVRGLAYYNEQFF. The CDR3, as DNA: TGTGCCTGGAGTGTACGCGGACTAGCGTACTACAATGAGCAGTTCTTC. Based on the CDR3 plus reference TRBV30 and TRBJ2-1, the full variable domain is SQTIHQWPATLVQPVGSPLSLECTVEGTSNPNLYWYRQAAGRGLQLLFYSVGIGQISSEVPQNLSASRPQDRQFILSSKKLLLSDSGFYLCAWSVRGLAYYNEQFFGPGTRLTVL.

V gene TRBV2 combines with J gene TRBJ1-1; 8 nucleotides line up with TRBD1. V lost 3 bases to trimming and J lost 5 bases; unmatched junction nucleotides: 5. Germline CDR1 is SNHLY and CDR2 is FYNNEI. This CDR3 region has 14 residues. CDR3 coding DNA: TGTGCCAGCAGTGACTCCCAGGGGGCGACTGAAGCTTTCTTT. It encodes CASSDSQGATEAFF.

V is TRBV5-4 and J is TRBJ2-3; TRBD2 is a possible D gene (6 bases). The CDR3 spans 14 residues. The germline V gene has CDR1 SGHNT and CDR2 YYREEE (reference sequence). Trimming took 4 bases from V and 4 from J, leaving 13 bases between them. CDR3 in amino acids: CASSTGGRSDTQYF. DNA of the CDR3: TGTGCCAGCAGCACCGGAGGGCGATCAGATACGCAGTATTTT.

The genes are TRBV5-1 and TRBJ1-2; the D is unclear. The V end was cut by 0 bases, the J end by 8 bases, with 17 bases between. Germline V gene data show CDR1 as SGHRS and CDR2 as YFSETQ. The CDR3 runs 15 residues. CDR3 DNA sequence: TGCGCCAGCAGCTTGGAGGTTTCGGCAGGCGGGGGCTACACCTTC. Translating gives CASSLEVSAGGGYTF.